These 32 T cell receptor beta chains came from one sample sequenced in a study of metastatic and nonmetastatic thyroid tumors. There were no patients who had received any treatment before thyroid surgery. With MiXCR, TCRdb reprocessed the PCR reads. The repertoire holds tens of thousands of clones, with approximately 10% as singletons. The sequencing sample was made of blood. These TCRs come from a female donor with papillary thyroid cancer or a benign thyroid nodule (not recorded which). Some clones in this sample may be carry-over from other donors' samples.

Ten or more counts support this clone. V gene TRBV5-1 combines with J gene TRBJ2-7, with TRBD2 matching over 8 bases. CDR1 SGHRS and CDR2 YFSETQ come from the germline V gene. After removal of 4 bases from V and 4 bases from J, the junction contained 10 bases not matched to a gene. The length of the CDR3 is 15 residues. The CDR3 loop reads CASSASPGGIYEQYF. The CDR3 DNA is TGCGCCAGCAGCGCCAGCCCGGGAGGGATATACGAGCAGTACTTC.

Comment on this clone: This clone may be a read error of a much larger clone one base away. The chain carries TRBV6-4 and TRBJ2-1; 15 bases match TRBD2. The germline V gene encodes CDR1 MRHNA and CDR2 SNTAGT. CDR3 length: 15 residues. Losses at the gene ends were 9 bases for V and 8 bases for J; bases not matched to a gene: 8. In nucleotides, the CDR3 is TGTGCCAGTAGGGCCGGGACTAGCGGGAGGCATGAGCAGTTCTTC. Translation gives CASRAGTSGRHEQFF.

This clone has ten or more counts. The chain links TRBV30 to TRBJ2-7, with unresolved D. The V end was cut by 5 bases, the J end by 5 bases, with 16 bases between. This CDR3 has 13 amino acids. Looked up from germline, CDR1 is GTSNPN and CDR2 is SVGIG (reference sequence). In DNA, the CDR3 is TGTGCCTGGCCACGGGCCCTCCTCCACGAGCAGTACTTC. The encoded protein is CAWPRALLHEQYF.

This clone has at least ten counts. V usage is TRBV11-2 and J usage is TRBJ1-3, with D possibly matching TRBD1 (6 bases). V was clipped by 0 bases and J by 0 bases, with 12 bases between them. The V gene's germline CDR1 is SGHAT and CDR2 FQNNGV. The CDR3 runs 17 residues. CDR3 in amino acids: CASSLEGGQRSGNTIYF. For the CDR3, the DNA is TGTGCCAGCAGCTTAGAAGGGGGGCAGCGCTCTGGAAACACCATATATTTT.

The chain employs TRBV19 and TRBJ1-2, with a possible D match to TRBD1 (5 bases). The CDR3 contains 12 residues. Germline V gives CDR1 LNHDA, CDR2 SQIVND (reference sequence). V lost 1 base and J 6 bases, leaving 6 bases between the germline ends. The CDR3 is CASSIARDGYTF. The CDR3 DNA reads as TGTGCCAGTAGTATAGCCAGGGATGGCTACACCTTC.

At least ten counts were recorded for this clone. The J gene is TRBJ2-3, the V gene TRBV10-3, with a tentative D call TRBD1 (6 bases). Trimming cost V 6 bases and J 6 bases, with 13 bases left between them. Germline V gene lookup returns CDR1 ENHRY and CDR2 SYGVKD. The length of the CDR3 is 13 residues. CDR3 bases: TGTGCCATCAGAGGGGGTGTTATTGATACGCAGTATTTT. This codes for CAIRGGVIDTQYF.

This clone has at least ten counts. The chain couples TRBV24-1 to TRBJ2-7, with D possibly being TRBD1 or TRBD2 (5 bases each). With 2 bases removed from V and 7 bases from J, the gap between germline ends came to 17 bases. This CDR3 comprises 15 residues. Germline loops: CDR1 KGHDR, CDR2 SFDVKD. The CDR3 bases are TGTGCCACCAGTGATTACCGGGACGGAATACGGGAGCAGTACTTC. Translating gives CATSDYRDGIREQYF.

In its sample, this clone was seen many times. The V gene is TRBV9, the J gene TRBJ1-1; D remains ambiguous. Germline V gene sequence: CDR1 SGDLS, CDR2 YYNGEE. V lost 2 bases to trimming and J lost 2 bases, with 7 bases between them. The CDR3 runs to 13 residues. CDR3 bases: TGTGCCAGCAGCGTTGGACCAAACACTGAAGCTTTCTTT. Its translation is CASSVGPNTEAFF.

This clone was detected ten times or more. The chain combines TRBV20-1 with TRBJ2-7; the match to TRBD1 covers 7 bases. V lost 6 bases, J lost 6 bases, and 8 bases stayed unmatched. The V gene's germline CDR1 is DFQATT and CDR2 SNEGSKA (reference sequence). The CDR3 is made up of 12 amino acids. The CDR3: CSAVDRVGEQYF. CDR3 nucleotides: TGCAGTGCCGTCGACAGGGTCGGCGAGCAGTACTTC.

Note on this clone: An end of the junction differs from the germline gene, which may be a read error. The CDR3 nucleotides are TGTGTCAGCAGACGGACCCGACAGGGCGGGATGAACACTGAAGCTTTCTTT. Translated, it gives CVSRRTRQGGMNTEAFF. This chain links TRBV27 with TRBJ1-1; 7 nucleotides match TRBD1. CDR3 size: 17 residues. Per germline, CDR1 MNHEY and CDR2 SMNVEV (reference sequence).

In its sample, this clone was seen many times. V and J are TRBV2 and TRBJ1-1; TRBD1 agrees at 8 bases. In germline, CDR1 is SNHLY, CDR2 FYNNEI. The CDR3 is 15 amino acids. With V trimmed by 5 bases and J by 1 base, 6 bases remained unmatched. In nucleotides, the CDR3 is TGTGCCAGCAGTCCCTGGACAGGGCCGAACACTGAAGCTTTCTTT. Translation: CASSPWTGPNTEAFF.

Ten or more counts support this clone. The rearrangement uses TRBV4-2 and TRBJ2-5; D is uncertain. The germline V gene has CDR1 LGHNA and CDR2 YNFKEQ. V shed 1 base and J shed 4 bases, with 25 bases lying between them. The CDR3 is 19 residues long. This CDR3 reads CASSQGVIARKNIGETQYF. Written as DNA, the CDR3 is TGTGCCAGCAGCCAAGGGGTAATAGCCCGGAAAAACATCGGAGAGACCCAGTACTTC.

This clone was recorded many times. This chain joins TRBV5-1 and TRBJ1-4; the D gene is possibly TRBD1 (5 bases). The V end lost 0 bases, the J end lost 2 bases, and 8 bases lay between the germline ends. Germline loops: CDR1 SGHRS, CDR2 YFSETQ. There are 15 residues in the CDR3. In nucleotides, the CDR3 is TGCGCCAGCAGCTTGGCCGGGGCCACTAATGAAAAACTGTTTTTT. Amino acid sequence: CASSLAGATNEKLFF.

This clone showed up just a few times. The germline gene is not matched at one end of the junction; a read error may be the cause. The chain's CDR3 is CAISQSVGRRALYEQYF. CDR3 DNA: TGCGCCATCAGCCAGTCAGTAGGCAGGAGGGCCCTTTACGAGCAGTACTTC. The rearrangement links TRBV4-1 to TRBJ2-7, with D perhaps matching TRBD2 (6 bases). Germline assignment: CDR1 MGHRA and CDR2 YSYEKL. This CDR3 is 17 amino acids long.

In this sample, this clone turned up many times. The chain has TRBV7-8 and TRBJ2-4, with 7 bases identical to TRBD1. The CDR3 has 13 amino acids. Germline V lookup: CDR1 SGHVS, CDR2 FQNEAQ. Trimming at V came to 6 bases and at J to 6 bases, leaving 5 bases not matched to a gene. CDR3 loop: CASSRQGANIQYF. As DNA, the CDR3 is TGTGCCAGCAGTCGACAGGGTGCAAACATTCAGTACTTC.

In its sample, this clone was seen many times. The V and J genes are TRBV12-3 or TRBV12-4 and TRBJ2-2; no definite D call. V was cut by 4 bases and J by 9 bases, with 9 bases left in between. CDR3 length: 12 residues. In DNA form, the CDR3 reads TGTGCCAGCAGTTCTTCAATCCGGGAGCTGTTTTTT. Its translation is CASSSSIRELFF.

This clone was seen at least ten times. This chain connects TRBV4-1 to TRBJ2-1, with D perhaps TRBD2 (6 bases). Germline CDR1 and CDR2: MGHRA and YSYEKL. There are 15 residues in the CDR3. V lost 4 bases and J 3 bases, leaving 13 bases between the germline ends. The CDR3 DNA follows: TGCGCCAGCAGCCCTGGAGGGACGCTCTACAATGAGCAGTTCTTC. Amino acid sequence: CASSPGGTLYNEQFF.

This clone was recorded many times. V is TRBV5-6 and J is TRBJ1-1; D not certain. The ends were cut back, 0 bases at V and 1 base at J, with 7 bases in the middle. CDR3 length: 14 amino acids. Germline V gene sequence: CDR1 SGHDT, CDR2 YYEEEE. CDR3 loop: CASSLGRWNTEAFF. The CDR3 DNA is TGTGCCAGCAGCTTGGGCAGATGGAACACTGAAGCTTTCTTT.

The chain uses TRBV15 and TRBJ2-2; the D gene is possibly TRBD1 (5 bases). Germline CDR1 reads LNHNV; CDR2 reads YYDKDF (reference sequence). This CDR3 comprises 15 residues. Trimming stripped 4 bases from V and 3 bases from J, with 12 bases between. Here the CDR3 DNA reads TGTGCCACCAGCACTTCAGGGTCGTACACCGGGGAGCTGTTTTTT. As protein: CATSTSGSYTGELFF.

This chain joins TRBV6-1 and TRBJ2-1, with TRBD2 identical over 12 bases. The germline gives CDR1 MNHNS, CDR2 SASEGT. The CDR3 sequence is 15 residues long. The ends lost 6 bases at V and 9 bases at J; junction bases unmatched: 9. The CDR3 nucleotides read TGTGCCAGCAGCCGACTAGCGGGAGCGCCCCGTGAGCAGTTCTTC. This translates into CASSRLAGAPREQFF.

At least ten counts were recorded for this clone. The V call is TRBV9, the J call TRBJ2-2; D is unclear. CDR1 is SGDLS and CDR2 is YYNGEE in the germline V gene. V shed 3 bases and J shed 3 bases, with 9 bases lying between them. This CDR3 comprises 14 residues. In DNA form, the CDR3 reads TGTGCCAGCAGCGAGAGGACGGACACCGGGGAGCTGTTTTTT. Its protein is CASSERTDTGELFF.

This sequence joins TRBV11-2 and TRBJ2-7; 8 bases line up with TRBD2. The V segment lost 3 bases and the J segment 10 bases; nucleotides outside the gene matches: 17. The CDR3 is 16 amino acids. The germline gives CDR1 SGHAT, CDR2 FQNNGV. The CDR3 sequence is CASSFSGGRPSYGQYF. Here the CDR3 DNA reads TGTGCCAGCAGCTTTTCGGGCGGGAGGCCCTCCTACGGACAGTACTTC.

About this clone itself: The junction departs from germline at one end; a sequencing error may be responsible. This chain joins TRBV28 and TRBJ1-1; a weak D match, TRBD1 (5 bases). Germline CDR1 MDHEN, CDR2 SYDVKM. The CDR3 runs to 13 residues. In DNA, the CDR3 is TGTTCCAGCACCGGGGATGGGGGTGTTGAAGCTTTCTTT. Residues: CSSTGDGGVEAFF.

This clone appeared many times. V usage is TRBV24-1 and J usage is TRBJ2-2; maybe TRBD2 (7 bases). Germline loops: CDR1 KGHDR, CDR2 SFDVKD. This CDR3 has 13 amino acids. The V end lost 9 bases, the J end lost 4 bases, and 11 bases lay between the germline ends. The CDR3 DNA reads as TGTGCCACCTGGGGGGGCCCCACCGGGGAGCTGTTTTTT. Encoded protein: CATWGGPTGELFF.

This clone was seen many times. This rearrangement joins TRBV19 to TRBJ1-1; 8 bases are a match to TRBD1. Germline CDR1 LNHDA, CDR2 SQIVND (reference sequence). Trimming removed 5 bases from V and 4 bases from J; junction bases left unmatched: 9. The CDR3 runs to 15 residues. CDR3 amino acids: CASSPPGQGRTEAFF. The CDR3, as DNA: TGTGCCAGTAGTCCTCCAGGACAGGGACGCACTGAAGCTTTCTTT.

This clone was seen repeatedly, ten times or more. The V gene is TRBV7-8, the J gene TRBJ2-2, with 12 nucleotides matching TRBD2. CDR3 size: 18 residues. With 2 bases clipped from V and 4 bases from J, the junction kept 8 bases outside the gene matches. Germline loops: CDR1 SGHVS, CDR2 FQNEAQ. CDR3 DNA sequence: TGTGCCAGCAGCTTAACCCCTAGCGGGAGGGCCGCCACCGGGGAGCTGTTTTTT. This encodes CASSLTPSGRAATGELFF.

This clone was recorded at least ten times. The chain joins TRBV24-1 to TRBJ1-1; D is undetermined. The germline CDR1 and CDR2 sequences are KGHDR and SFDVKD. The CDR3 is 12 amino acids. Trimming took 9 bases from V and 6 from J, leaving 13 bases between them. The CDR3 loop reads CATLTQKAEAFF. CDR3 DNA: TGTGCCACCCTTACCCAGAAGGCTGAAGCTTTCTTT.

This clone appeared many times. V is TRBV28 and J is TRBJ2-6; no clear D gene. The CDR3 is made up of 17 amino acids. CDR1 and CDR2 (germline): MDHEN, SYDVKM. The V and J ends lost 5 bases and 0 bases respectively, with 14 bases between them. The DNA of the CDR3 is TGTGCCAGCAGTCCCGGGCAGGTGGGCTCTGGGGCCAACGTCCTGACTTTC. Its protein product is CASSPGQVGSGANVLTF.

This clone was seen many times. The V and J genes are TRBV9 and TRBJ2-1; D is undetermined. Germline V gives CDR1 SGDLS, CDR2 YYNGEE. The CDR3 runs 14 residues. The V and J ends lost 0 bases and 6 bases respectively, with 10 bases between them. This chain's CDR3 is CASSVGNSPNEQFF. The DNA of the CDR3 is TGTGCCAGCAGCGTAGGCAATAGCCCCAATGAGCAGTTCTTC. The variable domain in full, with the rest retrieved from reference TRBV9 and TRBJ2-1, is DSGVTQTPKHLITATGQRVTLRCSPRSGDLSVYWYQQSLDQGLQFLIQYYNGEERAKGNILERFSAQQFPDLHSELNLSSLELGDSALYFCASSVGNSPNEQFFGPGTRLTVL.

The rearrangement joins TRBV30 to TRBJ2-7; D may be TRBD1 (5 bases). The CDR3 covers 11 residues. Germline V gives CDR1 GTSNPN, CDR2 SVGIG (reference sequence). V lost 2 bases and J lost 5, with 7 bases in between. As DNA, the CDR3 is TGTGCCTGGAGTTTCAGGGACGAGCAGTACTTC. This encodes CAWSFRDEQYF.

This clone was detected ten times or more. V and J are TRBV6-1 and TRBJ2-4; a weak D match, TRBD1 (6 bases). The CDR3 consists of 14 residues. The V end lost 5 bases, the J end lost 2 bases, and 10 bases lay between the germline ends. Germline values: CDR1 MNHNS, CDR2 SASEGT. CDR3 residues: CASSFDRSKNIQYF. CDR3 nucleotide sequence: TGTGCCAGCAGTTTCGACAGGTCCAAAAACATTCAGTACTTC.

This clone was seen at least ten times. This chain links TRBV7-2 with TRBJ2-7; a possible D gene is TRBD2 (6 bases). The germline V gene encodes CDR1 SGHTA and CDR2 FQGNSA. The length of the CDR3 is 15 residues. V lost 1 base and J 3 bases, leaving 13 bases between the germline ends. Written as DNA, the CDR3 is TGTGCCAGCAGCTTAGTTCGGGACTGCAACTACGAGCAGTACTTC. This encodes CASSLVRDCNYEQYF.